This section outlines one TCR beta chain sequence together with its context. The sample comes from a study of beta chain features in type 1 diabetes. Study summary: Across the samples, 90 million to 120 million sorted cells were examined in total.

V trimming: 5 bases; J trimming: 0 bases; junction bases outside the gene matches: 4. Looked up from germline, CDR1 is LNHDA and CDR2 is SQIVND (reference sequence). The CDR3 runs 15 residues. Sequenced material consisted of expressed TCRB transcripts (all of the isolated RNA was reverse transcribed). Data came from immunoSEQ multiplex PCR; TCRdb stores just in-frame clones and leaves some out. Of about 40,000 clones in the sample, about 64% were seen once. The source of this sequence is a woman in her twenties or thirties in good health. The rearrangement joins TRBV19 to TRBJ2-1; TRBD2 matches at 7 bases. The specimen sequenced was Tregs from blood. In nucleotides, the CDR3 is TGTGCCAGTAGTCCGAAGCGGGACTCCTACAATGAGCAGTTCTTC. It specifies CASSPKRDSYNEQFF.